This T cell receptor (beta chain) was obtained from a study of CD8+ T cells in alopecia areata. Study observations and caveats: The study found that many expanded lesional clones persisted in scalp and blood during tofacitinib. Clonality was higher in lesional than normal scalp, especially in alopecia totalis/universalis.

The treatment was: oral pan-JAK inhibitor, 5-10 mg twice daily. Sorting of PBMCs yielded the CD4+ and CD8+ T cells. A word on this clone: No antigen is known for it.

Extracted RNA was reverse transcribed into cDNA, the sequencing template. Assay used: immunoSEQ multiplex PCR; TCRdb lists only in-frame clones, some missing. The sample includes roughly 110,000 clones, roughly 50% of them seen just once. V was clipped by 5 bases and J by 4 bases; unmatched bases: 11. Per the germline V gene, CDR1 is PRHDT and CDR2 is FYEKMQ (reference sequence). This CDR3 is 15 amino acids long. The sample consisted of CD8+ T cells sorted from blood, taken at week 24, from a patient treated with tofacitinib. The clonotype was recovered from a human donor with alopecia areata. This chain uses TRBV13 with TRBJ2-7, with TRBD1 matching 7 bases. The CDR3 DNA reads TGTGCCAGCAGCAACAACACAGGGGCCCCATACGAGCAGTACTTC. Protein product: CASSNNTGAPYEQYF.